This T cell receptor (beta chain) derives from a study of CD8 T cells in ankylosing spondylitis (dated by TCRdb to the late 2010s). In the study overall: To find TCR variants linked to disease, the study profiled T cell receptor beta repertoires in ankylosing spondylitis patients and healthy donors. In total, the full study cohort was made up of some 110 healthy donors and about two dozen ankylosing spondylitis patients. Samples of peripheral blood were taken, and for ankylosing spondylitis patients, synovial fluid was collected as well. The investigation overall reported the following: Some of the motif variants had been reported before in the synovial fluid and blood of reactive arthritis patients, a finding that suggests common disease-initiation mechanisms. A CD8+ phenotype was shown by the disease-linked clones, which were found at relatively low frequencies in peripheral blood. The disease-linked clones were reported as significantly enriched in matched synovial fluid samples from ankylosing spondylitis patients. A TCR beta motif of several highly homologous amino acid variants appeared characteristic of blood from ankylosing spondylitis patients.

Sequencing was carried out with an Illumina HiSeq 2500. Quantitative 5'-RACE with molecular barcodes was used to prepare TCR beta libraries. Per the original workflow: Disease-linked TCR variants were identified with a new computational method built on a probabilistic model of VDJ rearrangement. Starting from the raw public reads, TCRdb applied fastp trimming at Q25, assembled clones with MiXCR and retained in-frame beta chains. All rows with the same CDR3 protein become a single entry with the most common DNA and genes. V and J calls and clone size were set by TCRdb, not the authors. The sample data list 200,000 to 300,000 distinct CDR3 sequences, and 30% to 40% of these were observed just once. The biggest ten clones account for around 4.4% of the sample. The trim is 3 bases for V and 8 bases for J, with a gap of 14 bases between the germline ends. Inclusive of the bounding cysteine and phenylalanine, the CDR3 is 14 residues long. This entry keeps only the CDR3 DNA: 42 bases, framed from base 1.

This clonotype was recorded a few times. What antigen it recognizes has not been identified. The record has no base qualities; no much larger clone is one base away. Sequencing was performed on blood, either unsorted or a sorted T cell fraction (not recorded which). Recombination connected TRBV12-3 or TRBV12-4 to TRBJ2-1; TRBD2 could be the D gene, as 6 bases match. This TCR was sampled from a male donor with ankylosing spondylitis or in good health (not recorded which). CDR3 loop: CASSFSGGAYEQFF. The bases read TGTGCCAGCAGTTTTTCGGGCGGGGCTTATGAGCAGTTCTTC.